This is a list of T cell receptor beta chains from one sample in a study of T cell responses to AZD1222 COVID-19 vaccine. Sequencing used immunoSEQ multiplex PCR; TCRdb keeps in-frame clones, though not all of them. The table has 160,000 or so clones, 88% seen once. Sequenced material: peripheral blood, taken after recovery from COVID-19. The receptor source for this set is an adult who had recovered from COVID-19. Both conserved end residues are part of each CDR3. A D gene is named only where the DNA matches it firmly. Not every row has a clone size; where given, it reads once, few, many or a size class.

d_call,clone_size,v_call,j_call,cdr3_aa,cdr3_nt
NA,NA,TRBV19,TRBJ1-1,CATQKGGSVVNTEAFF,TGTGCCACCCAAAAGGGAGGATCGGTGGTGAACACTGAAGCTTTCTTT
NA,NA,TRBV7-3,TRBJ2-1,CASSFTGGSYNEQFF,TGTGCCAGCAGCTTCACCGGAGGCTCCTACAATGAGCAGTTCTTC
TRBD2,NA,TRBV7-8,TRBJ2-1,CASSPWTSGGYNEQFF,TGTGCCAGCAGCCCCTGGACTAGCGGGGGTTACAATGAGCAGTTCTTC
NA,NA,TRBV7-9,TRBJ2-5,CASSLRGTLQETQYF,TGTGCCAGCAGCCTACGCGGGACCTTGCAGGAGACCCAGTACTTC
NA,NA,TRBV18,TRBJ2-6,CASSLTQGSSGANVLTF,TGTGCCAGCTCACTAACCCAGGGGTCCTCTGGGGCCAACGTCCTGACTTTC
NA,NA,TRBV2,TRBJ1-6,CGTRVTYNSPLHF,TGTGGCACGCGGGTAACCTATAATTCACCCCTCCACTTT
TRBD2,NA,TRBV29-1,TRBJ2-7,CSVEGGGRGRATYEQYF,TGCAGCGTTGAAGGAGGAGGACGCGGGAGGGCGACCTACGAGCAGTACTTC
NA,NA,TRBV5-4,TRBJ2-2,CASSLEVAVTGELFF,TGTGCCAGCAGCTTGGAAGTAGCAGTAACCGGGGAGCTGTTTTTT
TRBD2,NA,TRBV5-4,TRBJ2-7,CASSRGLLAGLNYEQYF,TGTGCCAGCAGCCGGGGGTTACTAGCGGGGTTAAACTACGAGCAGTACTTC
NA,NA,TRBV28,TRBJ2-1,CASTASGQGLTNKWQFF,TGTGCCAGCACGGCTTCGGGGCAGGGCCTAACGAATAAGTGGCAGTTCTTC
NA,NA,TRBV13,TRBJ1-1,CASSRGTLGATEAFF,TGTGCCAGCAGCCGAGGAACTCTGGGGGCCACTGAAGCTTTCTTT
TRBD2,NA,TRBV10-3,TRBJ2-7,CAIRGGVPNEQYF,TGTGCCATCAGGGGAGGGGTCCCCAACGAGCAGTACTTC
NA,NA,TRBV9,TRBJ1-2,CASSVRSADLYGYTF,TGTGCCAGCAGCGTCAGGTCCGCGGACCTCTATGGCTACACCTTC
TRBD1,NA,TRBV18,TRBJ1-3,CASSPSQGNTIYF,TGTGCCAGCTCACCATCACAGGGGAACACCATATATTTT
TRBD2,NA,TRBV6-4,TRBJ2-3,CASSDQGLAGADTQYF,TGTGCCAGCAGTGACCAGGGACTAGCGGGAGCAGATACGCAGTATTTT
TRBD1,NA,TRBV7-9,TRBJ2-7,CASSFGTAQYEQYF,TGTGCCAGCAGCTTCGGGACAGCCCAATACGAGCAGTACTTC
NA,NA,TRBV28,TRBJ1-3,CASKLFGAGNTIYF,TGTGCCAGCAAACTATTTGGGGCGGGAAACACCATATATTTT
NA,NA,TRBV5-1,TRBJ2-1,CASSSTATSYNEQFF,TGCGCCAGCAGCTCCACAGCTACCTCCTACAATGAGCAGTTCTTC
TRBD1,NA,TRBV29-1,TRBJ2-3,CSVGDRVMTDTQYF,TGCAGCGTTGGGGACAGGGTTATGACAGATACGCAGTATTTT
NA,NA,TRBV3-1/TRBV3-2,TRBJ2-2,CASSQGWASNTGELFF,TGTGCCAGCAGCCAAGGATGGGCCTCGAACACCGGGGAGCTGTTTTTT
NA,NA,TRBV6-6,TRBJ1-1,CATGGNTEAFF,TGTGCCACTGGAGGGAACACTGAAGCTTTCTTT
NA,NA,TRBV5-4,TRBJ2-6,CASSDRISGANVLTF,TGTGCCAGCAGCGACAGGATTTCTGGGGCCAACGTCCTGACTTTC
NA,NA,TRBV28,TRBJ2-1,CASSFNRVYNEQFF,TGTGCCAGCAGTTTTAACAGGGTCTACAATGAGCAGTTCTTC
NA,NA,TRBV29-1,TRBJ1-2,CSVETGNGYTF,TGCAGCGTGGAAACAGGGAATGGCTACACCTTC
NA,few,TRBV5-6,TRBJ1-1,CASTTRPGSITFF,TGTGCCAGCACCACCAGGCCGGGGTCGATAACTTTCTTT
NA,NA,TRBV7-2,TRBJ1-2,CASSLDNGNYGYTF,TGTGCCAGCAGCTTAGATAACGGCAACTATGGCTACACCTTC
TRBD2,NA,TRBV7-2,TRBJ2-7,CASSPSRGRYEQYF,TGTGCCAGCAGCCCGTCGCGGGGGAGGTACGAGCAGTACTTC
TRBD1,NA,TRBV7-6,TRBJ2-2,CASSLGTGVTGELFF,TGTGCCAGCAGCTTGGGGACAGGGGTTACCGGGGAGCTGTTTTTT
NA,NA,TRBV27,TRBJ2-5,CASSSGPGETQYF,TGTGCCAGCAGTTCGGGCCCGGGGGAGACCCAGTACTTC
NA,NA,TRBV9,TRBJ1-5,CASSVDISNQPQHF,TGTGCCAGCAGCGTAGACATTAGCAATCAGCCCCAGCATTTT
NA,NA,TRBV7-8,TRBJ1-1,CASSLVGWAEAFF,TGTGCCAGCAGCTTAGTAGGGTGGGCTGAAGCTTTCTTT
NA,NA,TRBV2,TRBJ1-5,CASSEGWGDQPQHF,TGTGCCAGCAGTGAAGGGTGGGGGGATCAGCCCCAGCATTTT
NA,NA,TRBV6-5,TRBJ1-5,CASSYGRNQPQHF,TGTGCCAGCAGTTACGGAAGGAATCAGCCCCAGCATTTT
NA,NA,TRBV19,TRBJ1-1,CASSIPQKNTEAFF,TGTGCCAGTAGTATTCCCCAGAAGAACACTGAAGCTTTCTTT
NA,NA,TRBV4-3,TRBJ2-5,CASSQGARRQDQETQYF,TGCGCCAGCAGCCAAGGGGCCCGAAGACAGGATCAAGAGACCCAGTACTTC
NA,NA,TRBV19,TRBJ1-5,CASTPGVQPQHF,TGTGCCAGTACCCCAGGGGTTCAGCCCCAGCATTTT
NA,NA,TRBV29-1,TRBJ2-1,CSVVRGPYNEQFF,TGCAGCGTTGTCAGGGGTCCTTACAATGAGCAGTTCTTC